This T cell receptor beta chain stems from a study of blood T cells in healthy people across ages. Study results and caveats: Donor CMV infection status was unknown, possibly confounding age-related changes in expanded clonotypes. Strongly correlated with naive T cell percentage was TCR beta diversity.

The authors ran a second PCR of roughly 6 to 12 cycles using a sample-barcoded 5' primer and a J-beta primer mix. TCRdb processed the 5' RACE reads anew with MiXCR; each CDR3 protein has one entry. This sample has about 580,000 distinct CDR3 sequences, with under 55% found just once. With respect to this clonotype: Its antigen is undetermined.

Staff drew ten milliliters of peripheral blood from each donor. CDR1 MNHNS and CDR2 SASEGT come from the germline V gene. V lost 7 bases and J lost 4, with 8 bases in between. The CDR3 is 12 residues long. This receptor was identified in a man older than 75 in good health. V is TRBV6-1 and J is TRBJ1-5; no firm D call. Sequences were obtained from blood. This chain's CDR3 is CASTQLNQPQHF. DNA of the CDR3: TGTGCCAGCACCCAGTTGAATCAGCCCCAGCATTTT.